The present T cell receptor beta chain was sequenced within a study of Ad26.COV2.S vaccination and SARS-CoV-2 variants. This clone has only one observation. Germline is not matched at one junction end, which may reflect a read error. Profiled with immunoSEQ multiplex PCR; TCRdb holds only in-frame clones, not every one. The data hold hundreds of thousands of clones, with approximately 85% observed a single time. Germline CDR1 SGDLS, CDR2 YYNGEE. This CDR3 is built from 15 residues. Regarding treatment: around 19 received Ad26.COV2.S at low or high dose, single or two shots; a few received placebo; per-sample allocation not given. Sampling took place 63 days after the first vaccine or placebo injection.

Sequencing was performed on peripheral blood, taken in a trial of Ad26.COV2.S vaccine versus placebo. The J gene is TRBJ2-2, the V gene TRBV9; D ambiguous. This TCR came from a person between 18 and 65 years old who received the Ad26.COV2.S COVID-19 vaccine or a placebo. CDR3 in DNA: TGTGCCAGCAGCGCCCCGAGAGACAACAGCGGGGAGCTGTTTTTT. Protein: CASSAPRDNSGELFF.